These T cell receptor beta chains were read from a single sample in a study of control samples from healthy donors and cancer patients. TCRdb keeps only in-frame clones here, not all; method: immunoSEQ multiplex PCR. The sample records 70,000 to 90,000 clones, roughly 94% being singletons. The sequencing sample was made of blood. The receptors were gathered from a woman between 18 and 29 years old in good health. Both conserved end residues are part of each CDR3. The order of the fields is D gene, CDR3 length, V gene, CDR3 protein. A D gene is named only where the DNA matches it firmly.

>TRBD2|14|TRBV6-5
CASTFSGSSVEQYF
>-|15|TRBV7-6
CASSLRLPGANVLTF
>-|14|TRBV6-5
CASSYSGRPYEAFF
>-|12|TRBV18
CASSRLTDTQYF
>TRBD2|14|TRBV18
CASSPPSGGETQYF
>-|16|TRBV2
CASSWEGGIMNTEAFF
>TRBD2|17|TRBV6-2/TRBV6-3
CASSYSGLAGIYNEQFF
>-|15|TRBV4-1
CASSQARAPNTEAFF
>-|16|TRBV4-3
CASSQDGAATNEKLFF
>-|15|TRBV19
CASTEHGARGEKLFF
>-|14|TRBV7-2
CASSLAIIQETQYF
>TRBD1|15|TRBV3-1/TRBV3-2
CASSLRDRGRGTQYF
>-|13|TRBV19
CASSISYLSEQFF
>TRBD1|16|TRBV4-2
CASSQAKGQAAYEQYF
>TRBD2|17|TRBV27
CASSTLPGLAGGYEQYF
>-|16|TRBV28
CASSLSGAVGLEKLFF
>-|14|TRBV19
CASSMGRINEKLFF
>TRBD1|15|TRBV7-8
CASSLGSGGPTEAFF
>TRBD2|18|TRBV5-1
CASSLDGRGAFYTDTQYF
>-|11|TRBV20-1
CSAIRGDTQYF
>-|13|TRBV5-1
CASSFRSNEKLFF
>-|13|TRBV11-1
CASSLSVTYEQYF